Sequencing of this TCR beta chain was carried out in a study of shared clonotypes between healthy human individuals (dated by TCRdb to the early 2020s). In the study overall: A couple of women and a few men aged 18 to 49 years were included in the cohort. Libraries were prepared and TCR repertoires were sequenced by different laboratories using diverse techniques, in order to increase sequencing depth and limit assay-specific biases. To estimate repertoire size and how much clonotype sharing occurs between individuals, the study deeply sequenced the blood TCR repertoires of five healthy adults. Per donor, three plates each were used for CD4 naive and CD4 memory, two for CD8 naive, and one for CD8 memory. Between about 0.85 and 10 billion PBMCs per donor were obtained by leukapheresis.

The paper's findings and limits, for the study overall: Naive subsets generally had larger estimated clonotype richness than memory subsets did. Because the study included a small number of donors, the genetic and exposure-history diversity represented was limited. Pairwise subsampling indicated that sequencing depth was expected to affect the degree of clonotype sharing among donors. Sampling was limited to blood, and TCR repertoires in tissue likely differ from TCR repertoires in blood. Compared with non-shared clonotypes, the clonotypes found in all four sorted-subset donors had higher generation probabilities. When several donors were compared, the shared fraction of clonotypes was about 5.5% for naive CD4, 3.5% to 4% for naive CD8, roughly 2.5% for memory CD4, and roughly 0.4% for memory CD8. Even with the large sequencing depth, rarefaction of the sorted-subset datasets indicated that sequencing was incomplete.

Donors were healthy HIV-negative adults with no recently reported acute infections or vaccinations. Only Caucasian adults living in Nashville, Tennessee, USA were represented among the donors. CD4+ T cells were enriched through magnetic negative selection, after which naive cells were positively selected on CD45RA and the remaining negative fraction served as the memory subset. Blood was collected by leukapheresis, and PBMCs were isolated by Ficoll-Histopaque density gradient centrifugation and then cryopreserved in liquid nitrogen vapor phase. Analytical flow cytometry was used to check the purity and quantity of each magnetically sorted T cell population. Genomic DNA was isolated from every sorted fraction and measured by UV absorbance on a Nanodrop 2000c. The germline V gene encodes CDR1 LNHNV and CDR2 YYDKDF (reference sequence). V and J are trimmed by 1 base and 8 bases, and the gene matches miss 5 bases of the junction. The CDR3 starts with the cysteine, ends with the phenylalanine, and has 14 residues. Only the CDR3 part of the read is kept: 42 bases, read in frame from the first base.

For this clone: No antigen is known for it. Base qualities are not recorded, but no much larger clone differs from it by a single base.

Using the deep immunoSEQ assay, multiplex PCR amplified TCR CDR3 regions from genomic DNA. Genomic DNA extracted from each cell subset was distributed evenly over all wells of several immunoSEQ 96-well plates, and each plate served as one replicate. For sorted subsets, about 200 ng genomic DNA, equal to 30,000 to 35,000 T cell genomes, was loaded into each replicate PCR. Purified libraries were measured with a Qubit 3.0 fluorometer, size-checked on a Bioanalyzer 2100, and measured again with the KAPA Library Quantification kit. Every immunoSEQ 96-well plate was sequenced on a separate single-read 150-cycle Illumina NextSeq 550 flow cell. The authors' pipeline ran thus. The immunoSEQ output contained only junctional sequences without quality scores, so filtering could not match that applied to full-length reads. Sequences were annotated with PyIR, a Python wrapper for IgBLAST v1.9, using IMGT germline references to assign V/J genes and CDR3. Reads with weak V/J assignments (E-value above 1e-6), missing CDR3, stop codons, out-of-frame junctions, or ambiguous translated residues were removed. V3J clonotypes were defined as sequences sharing an identical inferred V gene, J gene, and CDR3 amino acid sequence. Percentage overlap between repertoires was computed as shared unique clonotypes divided by the size of the smaller repertoire. Three approaches were used to assess repertoire richness: RTK rarefaction, the Chao1 estimator, and Recon v2.1 estimates of unobserved clonotypes. Generation probabilities were computed with OLGA for all TCRbeta clonotypes obtained by the gDNA method from four donors. TCRdb holds this immuneACCESS table with in-frame rearrangements only. Some clones are missing; in checked studies, unresolved V genes explain under half, and the rest has no known cause. D and trimming were read from the DNA, whereas the V and J calls and clone size are those reported in that table. Present in this sample are 850,000 to 1,200,000 clones, approximately 72% of which were seen just once. The top ten clones comprise roughly 1.4% of the sample.

The sample taken for sequencing was memory CD4+ T cells sorted from blood. The cell subset or site label corresponds to: CD45RA-negative fraction. The receptor comes from a man aged 18-30 years in good health. The sequence is built from TRBV15 and TRBJ2-1, with 7 bases in between that match TRBD1. The DNA is TGTGCCACCAGCAGAGGGGACAGCCGGCATGAGCAGTTCTTC. This encodes CATSRGDSRHEQFF.